There are many counts of the clone carrying this TCR beta chain. Its antigen is unknown. This sample stems from a study of read filtering for tumor transcriptome and immune sequencing. Study information: Patients were about 17 male and some 13 female, mean age approximately 60 years, range 47 to 80. By R-ISS, stages I, II and III held roughly 8, 16 and 7 patients. Whole-study findings and limits: Compared with RNA-seq, IR-seq gave much higher clonotype depth and reliability. IR-seq and RNA-seq agreed better without single-read clonotypes.

The CDR3 loop spans 20 amino acids. V lost 4 bases and J lost 4, with 29 bases in between. The germline V gene has CDR1 SQVTM and CDR2 ANQGSEA. From 400 to 450 ng of RNA, a library with molecular barcoded alpha/delta and beta/gamma adaptors was made. TCRdb processed the reads anew with MiXCR; each CDR3 protein has one entry. The sample lists some 140,000 distinct CDR3 sequences; about 12% were seen once. The sequenced material came from a population of CD138-negative cells sorted from bone marrow. V gene TRBV29-1 combines with J gene TRBJ2-6; D perhaps matches TRBD1 (6 bases). The sequence was obtained from a donor over 35 with multiple myeloma. The CDR3 protein is CSVGAGVSDTGSGGANVLTF. DNA of the CDR3: TGCAGCGTTGGGGCAGGGGTTTCGGACACAGGGAGTGGAGGGGCCAACGTCCTGACTTTC.